This entry features one T cell receptor beta chain sequence. Sequencing used immunoSEQ multiplex PCR; TCRdb keeps in-frame clones, though not all of them. The repertoire has 95,000 to 150,000 clones, 80% to 85% of them found once; the top ten carry 3%. The time point was: baseline pretreatment blood. Treatment given: 15 Gy SBRT to primary tumor, nephrectomy 4 weeks later. V was trimmed by 7 bases and J by 3 bases, leaving 9 bases between them. The CDR3 consists of 12 residues. Germline V gene sequence: CDR1 MDHEN, CDR2 SYDVKM. This specimen comes from a study of radiation and T cells in renal cell carcinoma. Study summary: Nephrectomy followed 15 Gy stereotactic body radiation by 4 weeks.

The sequence derives from a woman aged 60-70 years with renal cell carcinoma. Specimen: blood, collected from a patient whose treatment included radiotherapy and nephrectomy. This rearrangement joins TRBV28 to TRBJ1-2; D not certain. The CDR3: CASISSYYGYTF. Written as DNA, the CDR3 is TGTGCCAGCATAAGTAGCTACTATGGCTACACCTTC.